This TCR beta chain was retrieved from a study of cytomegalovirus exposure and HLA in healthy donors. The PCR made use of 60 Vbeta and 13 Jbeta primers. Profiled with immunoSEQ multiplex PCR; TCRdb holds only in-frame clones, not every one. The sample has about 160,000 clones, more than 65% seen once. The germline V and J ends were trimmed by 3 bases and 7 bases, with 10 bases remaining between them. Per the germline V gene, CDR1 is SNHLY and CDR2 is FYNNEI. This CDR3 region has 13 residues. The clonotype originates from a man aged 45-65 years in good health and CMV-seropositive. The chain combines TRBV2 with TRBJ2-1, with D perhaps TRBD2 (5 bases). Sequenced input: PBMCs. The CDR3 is CASSEFGVNEQFF. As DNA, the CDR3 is TGTGCCAGCAGTGAGTTCGGGGTTAATGAGCAGTTCTTC. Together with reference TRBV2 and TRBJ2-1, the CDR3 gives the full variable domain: EPEVTQTPSHQVTQMGQEVILRCVPISNHLYFYWYRQILGQKVEFLVSFYNNEISEKSEIFDDQFSVERPDGSNFTLKIRSTKLEDSAMYFCASSEFGVNEQFFGPGTRLTVL.